These 19 T cell receptor beta chains were sequenced from one sample in a study of long-term antiretroviral therapy in people with HIV (dated by TCRdb to the early 2020s). The immunoSEQ hsTCRB v3.0 assay was used at survey level resolution to sequence the TRB variable region. TCRdb re-hosts the immuneACCESS table, in-frame sequences only. Its copies lack some clones; in the studies checked, an unresolved V gene accounts for under half of them, and the cause for the rest is not known. This sample comprises around 13,000 clones, more than 70% of them detected only once. Together, the top ten hold around 21% of the sample. Material: unsorted PBMCs, obtained 0.5 years before starting antiretroviral therapy. The receptors were gathered from a woman between 35 and 50 years old with HIV.

V is TRBV7-2 and J is TRBJ2-7, with TRBD1 matching 9 bases. This CDR3 contains 15 residues. With V trimmed by 5 bases and J by 3 bases, 8 bases remained unmatched. The germline gives CDR1 SGHTA, CDR2 FQGNSA. The CDR3 DNA sequence: TGTGCCAGCAGCCCCGACTTGGGACAGGGCTACGAGCAGTACTTC. This translates into CASSPDLGQGYEQYF.

The V gene is TRBV6-6, the J gene TRBJ1-2; D not certain. Germline CDR1 and CDR2: MNHNY and SVGAGI (reference sequence). Trimming removed 3 bases from V and 2 bases from J, with 10 bases in between. The CDR3 spans 14 residues. CDR3 nucleotides: TGTGCCAGCAGTTATGGTCTATTGAACTATGGCTACACCTTC. It encodes CASSYGLLNYGYTF.

The genes are TRBV10-3 and TRBJ2-6; 9 nucleotides line up with TRBD2. Germline-derived CDR1 and CDR2 are ENHRY and SYGVKD. The CDR3 totals 17 residues. Trimming took 6 bases from V and 0 from J; bases not matched to a gene: 6. The CDR3 loop reads CAIRLSSGNSGANVLTF. The CDR3 DNA follows: TGTGCCATCAGGTTATCTAGCGGGAACTCTGGGGCCAACGTCCTGACTTTC.

V is TRBV5-6 and J is TRBJ2-3; 9 bases are a match to TRBD1. This CDR3 comprises 15 residues. From germline, CDR1 is SGHDT and CDR2 YYEEEE. Trimming removed 3 bases from V and 6 bases from J; junction bases left unmatched: 8. In DNA, the CDR3 is TGTGCCAGCAGCTGGACCCGGGACAGGGCGGATACGCAGTATTTT. Translated: CASSWTRDRADTQYF.

This clone counts as hyperexpanded. This rearrangement joins TRBV7-9 to TRBJ2-3; 7 bases line up with TRBD1. With V trimmed by 5 bases and J by 1 base, 6 bases remained unmatched. This CDR3 spans 15 amino acids. Germline lookup yields CDR1 SEHNR and CDR2 FQNEAQ (reference sequence). The CDR3 DNA reads TGTGCCAGCAGCCTGACAGGGATGGGCACAGATACGCAGTATTTT. Its protein is CASSLTGMGTDTQYF.

This chain's CDR3 is CASGFSGEPYYEQYF. CDR3 nucleotide sequence: TGTGCCAGCGGGTTTTCGGGCGAGCCATACTACGAGCAGTACTTC. The V and J genes are TRBV11-1 and TRBJ2-7; no reliable D call. The CDR3 has 15 amino acids. V lost 8 bases and J 3 bases, leaving 20 bases between the germline ends. Germline CDR1 is SGHAT and CDR2 is FQDESV (reference sequence).

The chain uses TRBV6-6 and TRBJ1-5; possibly TRBD1 for D (5 bases). The V end was cut by 4 bases, the J end by 0 bases, with 7 bases between. The CDR3 is made up of 14 amino acids. Per the germline V gene, CDR1 is MNHNY and CDR2 is SVGAGI (reference sequence). The CDR3: CASSSGNSNQPQHF. CDR3 sequence (DNA): TGTGCCAGCAGTTCAGGGAATAGCAATCAGCCCCAGCATTTT.

The V and J genes are TRBV19 and TRBJ2-7; D is ambiguous. Trimming shortened V by 5 bases and J by 1 base, and 12 bases separated the two germline ends. The CDR3 is 14 residues long. Germline V gene data show CDR1 as LNHDA and CDR2 as SQIVND (reference sequence). The CDR3 spells CASSPGGGSYEQYF. CDR3 in DNA: TGTGCCAGTAGTCCAGGTGGCGGATCCTACGAGCAGTACTTC.

This sequence joins TRBV14 and TRBJ2-7, with 7 bases aligning to TRBD1. Germline trimming cut 3 bases from V and 4 bases from J; bases unmatched to any gene: 9. This CDR3 region has 15 residues. The germline CDR1 and CDR2 sequences are SGHDN and FVKESK. In DNA form, the CDR3 reads TGTGCCAGCAGCCACACGAAAGGGGGCGAGTACGAGCAGTACTTC. This codes for CASSHTKGGEYEQYF. Full variable domain (rest looked up from reference TRBV14 and TRBJ2-7): EAGVTQFPSHSVIEKGQTVTLRCDPISGHDNLYWYRRVMGKEIKFLLHFVKESKQDESGMPNNRFLAERTGGTYSTLKVQPAELEDSGVYFCASSHTKGGEYEQYFGPGTRLTVT.

The CDR3 region has the DNA TGCGCCAGCAGCCAAGATATCGGGGGGGTGTACAATGAGCAGTTCTTC. It specifies CASSQDIGGVYNEQFF. V usage is TRBV4-1 and J usage is TRBJ2-1; 8 bases fit TRBD2. The CDR3 is made up of 16 amino acids. The V and J ends lost 0 bases and 4 bases, in that order; junction bases with no gene match: 5. Germline-derived CDR1 and CDR2 are MGHRA and YSYEKL.

The chain combines TRBV5-3 with TRBJ1-3, with a weak D call TRBD1 (6 bases). TRBV5-3 is filed as an ORF, its function uncertain. V was cut by 4 bases and J by 1 base, with 6 bases left in between. This CDR3 is built from 13 residues. CDR3 nucleotide sequence: TGTGCCAGAAGCGGACAGTCTGGAAACACCATATATTTT. This sequence encodes CARSGQSGNTIYF.

CDR3 sequence: CASSLARNTEAFF. In DNA form, the CDR3 reads TGTGCCAGCAGTCTGGCCAGGAACACTGAAGCTTTCTTT. V is TRBV2 and J is TRBJ1-1; D remains ambiguous. Per germline, CDR1 SNHLY and CDR2 FYNNEI. The CDR3 runs to 13 residues. The V end was cut by 5 bases, the J end by 1 base, with 8 bases between.

This chain uses TRBV9 with TRBJ2-7; 9 bases fit TRBD2. The CDR3 consists of 15 residues. From germline, CDR1 is SGDLS and CDR2 YYNGEE. V lost 2 bases to trimming and J lost 5 bases; unmatched junction nucleotides: 8. The CDR3 here is CASSVALAGEHEQYF. Here the CDR3 DNA reads TGTGCCAGCAGCGTCGCGTTAGCGGGAGAACACGAGCAGTACTTC.

This clone has only one observation. The chain recombines TRBV4-3 with TRBJ2-1; D is unclear. The CDR3 runs 13 residues. Germline loops: CDR1 LGHNA, CDR2 YSLEER. V was shortened by 0 bases and J by 6 bases, with 6 bases between the two germline ends. Here the CDR3 reads CASSQDGPNEQFF. In DNA, the CDR3 is TGCGCCAGCAGCCAAGATGGGCCCAATGAGCAGTTCTTC.

V is TRBV6-1 and J is TRBJ2-1; unclear D gene. Germline V gives CDR1 MNHNS, CDR2 SASEGT. The CDR3 has 10 residues. The germline V and J ends were trimmed by 7 bases and 5 bases, with 3 bases remaining between them. The DNA of the CDR3 is TGTGCCAGCACCGACAATGAGCAGTTCTTC. It is translated as CASTDNEQFF.

This clone has more than one count but fewer than ten. The V call is TRBV7-9, the J call TRBJ1-4; 7 bases are a match to TRBD1. V shed 5 bases, J shed 2 bases, and the junction held 5 bases outside the gene matches. CDR1 and CDR2 from the germline V gene are SEHNR and FQNEAQ (reference sequence). The CDR3 totals 15 residues. CDR3 coding DNA: TGTGCCAGCAGCCTGGGGGGACAGACTAATGAAAAACTGTTTTTT. Translating it yields CASSLGGQTNEKLFF.

The V gene is TRBV6-5, the J gene TRBJ2-1; 7 bases are a match to TRBD2. V lost 4 bases and J lost 4; bases outside the gene matches: 7. CDR3 length: 15 amino acids. Germline V gene lookup returns CDR1 MNHEY and CDR2 SVGAGI. The CDR3 DNA sequence: TGTGCCAGCAGTTCAAGCAACGGGGGGTACAATGAGCAGTTCTTC. As protein: CASSSSNGGYNEQFF.

V and J are TRBV6-1 and TRBJ2-7; D is possibly TRBD1 or TRBD2 (6 bases each). The germline CDR1 and CDR2 sequences are MNHNS and SASEGT. V was clipped by 6 bases and J by 1 base, with 10 bases between them. The CDR3 is 13 amino acids. The CDR3 spells CASRTRGSYEQYF. The CDR3 DNA follows: TGTGCCAGCAGGACTAGGGGGTCCTACGAGCAGTACTTC.

The rearrangement links TRBV7-9 to TRBJ2-5; 7 bases line up with TRBD2. CDR3 size: 16 residues. J lost 4 bases, V lost 3 bases, and 11 bases had no gene match. The germline V gene has CDR1 SEHNR and CDR2 FQNEAQ (reference sequence). The CDR3 DNA follows: TGTGCCAGCAGCTTTAACCCCGCGGGGAGGGGAGAGACCCAGTACTTC. As protein: CASSFNPAGRGETQYF.